This TCR beta chain was captured in a study of cytomegalovirus exposure and HLA in healthy donors. General study results and limits: Most CMV-associated TCR beta chains were later found to appear HLA-restricted.

60 Vbeta and 13 Jbeta primers were used in PCR. The repertoire was sequenced with immunoSEQ multiplex PCR; TCRdb's copy has only in-frame clones and lacks some. Among 150,000 to 200,000 clones listed, around 77% were seen once. A remark on this clone: Its antigen is currently unknown.

This TCR came from a woman in her twenties or thirties in good health and CMV-seropositive. The sample was PBMCs.

DNA for the CDR3: TGTGCCAGCTCACCAGCGGGAGGAACCCACACTGAAGCTTTCTTT. Translation gives CASSPAGGTHTEAFF. This chain connects TRBV18 to TRBJ1-1; D is unresolved. Germline V CDR1 and CDR2: KGHSH, LQKENI. Trimming removed 2 bases from V and 3 bases from J, with 13 bases in between. This CDR3 region has 15 residues.